Listed below are T cell receptor beta chains from one sample, sequenced in a study of OX40 agonist ivuxolimab in advanced cancers. The method was immunoSEQ multiplex PCR; TCRdb's version includes in-frame clones alone and lacks a portion of them. Here the sample spans 55,000 to 75,000 clones, over 75% being singletons. Sequencing used CD4+ or CD8+ T cells sorted from blood, obtained in a trial of the OX40 agonist ivuxolimab. Source of these receptors: an adult with an advanced solid tumor such as melanoma, head and neck, liver or kidney cancer. Both conserved end residues are part of each CDR3. D genes are given only for firm matches. Where a row states a size, it is once, few, many or the class of an expanded clone; other rows omit it.

J,D,size,V,DNA,CDR3
TRBJ2-1,TRBD2,few,TRBV11-2,TGTGCCAGCAGTGGTGCGGGGGGGCCATCCTACAATGAGCAGTTCTTC,CASSGAGGPSYNEQFF
TRBJ1-3,TRBD1,-,TRBV14,TGTGCCAGCAGCCAAGAACAGGGGGCCCGGAACACCATATATTTT,CASSQEQGARNTIYF
TRBJ2-7,TRBD1,-,TRBV5-6,TGTGCCAGCAGCCCGACAGGGATCCCCTACGAGCAGTACTTC,CASSPTGIPYEQYF
TRBJ2-7,-,-,TRBV5-1,TGCGCCAGCAGCTTGGCCTTCGGGGACGCCTACGAGCAGTACTTC,CASSLAFGDAYEQYF
TRBJ1-2,-,-,TRBV2,TGTGCCAGCAGTGAAAATTCCTCAGAACCTGGAGACTATGGCTACACCTTC,CASSENSSEPGDYGYTF
TRBJ1-3,TRBD1,-,TRBV18,TGTGCCAGCTCACCTCTTGACAGGGTGAGCGTCTCTGGAAACACCATATATTTT,CASSPLDRVSVSGNTIYF
TRBJ1-6,-,-,TRBV6-6,TGTGCCAGCAACCAACCAGGGGCGGATTCACCCCTCCACTTT,CASNQPGADSPLHF
TRBJ1-2,-,-,TRBV7-9,TGTGCCAGCAGCTTAGGAGAGAGTCGGCATGGCTACACCTTC,CASSLGESRHGYTF
TRBJ2-3,-,-,TRBV13,TGTGCCAGCAATGAGGGAGATACGCAGTATTTT,CASNEGDTQYF
TRBJ1-1,-,-,TRBV9,TGTGCCAGCAGCGTAGTGGTAGCTTTCTTT,CASSVVVAFF
TRBJ1-3,-,-,TRBV19,TGTGCCAGTAGTGCGGGACACCGAACGGAGGGCTCTGGAAACACCATATATTTT,CASSAGHRTEGSGNTIYF
TRBJ1-1,-,-,TRBV30,TGTGCCTGGAGTGTACTCAGGGAAGGAGCTTTCTTT,CAWSVLREGAFF
TRBJ2-5,-,-,TRBV6-7,TGTGCCAGCAGCAAAGAGACCCAGTACTTC,CASSKETQYF
TRBJ1-2,-,-,TRBV4-1,TGCGCCAGCAGCCAAGAGGGAAGGGTCGGCTACACCTTC,CASSQEGRVGYTF
TRBJ1-2,-,-,TRBV7-9,TGTGCCAGCAGTGGGATAGGCTACACCTTC,CASSGIGYTF
TRBJ2-7,-,few,TRBV4-1,TGCGCCAGCAGCCAACAGATTAGTGCCTACGAGCAGTACTTC,CASSQQISAYEQYF
TRBJ1-3,-,once,TRBV30,TGTGCCTGGAGCTTCGGGAAAAACGTTGGAAACACCATATATTTT,CAWSFGKNVGNTIYF
TRBJ1-1,-,-,TRBV5-1,TGCGCCAGCAGCTTGAATCAGGTAAACACTGAAGCTTTCTTT,CASSLNQVNTEAFF
TRBJ2-5,TRBD2,-,TRBV7-9,TGTGCCAGCAGCCCCAATAGCGGGGGGGCAGGAGAGACCCAGTACTTC,CASSPNSGGAGETQYF
TRBJ1-5,-,-,TRBV30,TGTGCCTGGAGTGTCGGGTCGGGAGGTCAGCCCCAGCATTTT,CAWSVGSGGQPQHF
TRBJ2-5,-,-,TRBV2,TGTGCCAGCGGTAGGGAAGAGACCCAGTACTTC,CASGREETQYF
TRBJ2-3,-,-,TRBV4-3,TGCGCCAGCAGCCAAGCCCTCAGGGGCAGGCTCGGGGGTGGCACAGATACGCAGTATTTT,CASSQALRGRLGGGTDTQYF